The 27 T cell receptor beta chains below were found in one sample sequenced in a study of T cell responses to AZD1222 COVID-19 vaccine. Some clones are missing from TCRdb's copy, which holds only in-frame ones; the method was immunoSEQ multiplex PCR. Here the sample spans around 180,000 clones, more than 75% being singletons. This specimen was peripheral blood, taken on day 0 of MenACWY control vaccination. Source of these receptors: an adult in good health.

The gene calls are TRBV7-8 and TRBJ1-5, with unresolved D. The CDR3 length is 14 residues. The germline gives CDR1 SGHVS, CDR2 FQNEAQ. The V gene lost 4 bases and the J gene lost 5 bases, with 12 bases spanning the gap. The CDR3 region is CASSSGRVDQPQHF. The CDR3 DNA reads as TGTGCCAGCAGCTCCGGTCGCGTCGATCAGCCCCAGCATTTT.

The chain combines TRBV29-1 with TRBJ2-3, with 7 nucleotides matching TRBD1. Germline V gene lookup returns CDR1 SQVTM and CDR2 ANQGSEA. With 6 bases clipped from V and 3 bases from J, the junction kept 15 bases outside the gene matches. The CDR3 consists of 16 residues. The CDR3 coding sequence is TGCAGCGTCTTCAGCGACAGGGTAGGAGGTACAGATACGCAGTATTTT. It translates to CSVFSDRVGGTDTQYF.

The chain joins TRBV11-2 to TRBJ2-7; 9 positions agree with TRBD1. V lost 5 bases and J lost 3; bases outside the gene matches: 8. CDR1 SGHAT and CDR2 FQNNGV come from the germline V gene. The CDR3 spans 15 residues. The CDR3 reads CASSPSGTGNYEQYF. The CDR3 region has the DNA TGTGCCAGCAGCCCCTCCGGGACAGGGAACTACGAGCAGTACTTC.

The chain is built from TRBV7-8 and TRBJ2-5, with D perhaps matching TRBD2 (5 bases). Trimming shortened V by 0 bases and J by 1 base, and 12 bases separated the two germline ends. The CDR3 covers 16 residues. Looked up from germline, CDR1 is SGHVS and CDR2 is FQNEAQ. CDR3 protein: CASSLAPQRVQETQYF. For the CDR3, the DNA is TGTGCCAGCAGCTTAGCCCCCCAGAGGGTCCAAGAGACCCAGTACTTC.

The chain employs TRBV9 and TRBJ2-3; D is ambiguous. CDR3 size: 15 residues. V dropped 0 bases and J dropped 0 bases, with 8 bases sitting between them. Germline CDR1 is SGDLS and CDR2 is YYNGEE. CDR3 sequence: CASSVVGQSTDTQYF. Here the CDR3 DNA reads TGTGCCAGCAGCGTAGTTGGGCAGAGCACAGATACGCAGTATTTT. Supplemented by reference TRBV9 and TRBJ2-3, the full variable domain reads DSGVTQTPKHLITATGQRVTLRCSPRSGDLSVYWYQQSLDQGLQFLIQYYNGEERAKGNILERFSAQQFPDLHSELNLSSLELGDSALYFCASSVVGQSTDTQYFGPGTRLTVL.

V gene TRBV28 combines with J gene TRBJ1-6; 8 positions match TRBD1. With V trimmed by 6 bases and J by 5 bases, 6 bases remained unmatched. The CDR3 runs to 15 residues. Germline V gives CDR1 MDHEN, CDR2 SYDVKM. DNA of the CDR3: TGTGCCAGCAGCCCCTCGGACAGGGATAATTCACCCCTCCACTTT. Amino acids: CASSPSDRDNSPLHF. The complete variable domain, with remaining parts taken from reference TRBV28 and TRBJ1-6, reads DVKVTQSSRYLVKRTGEKVFLECVQDMDHENMFWYRQDPGLGLRLIYFSYDVKMKEKGDIPEGYSVSREKKERFSLILESASTNQTSMYLCASSPSDRDNSPLHFGNGTRLTVT.

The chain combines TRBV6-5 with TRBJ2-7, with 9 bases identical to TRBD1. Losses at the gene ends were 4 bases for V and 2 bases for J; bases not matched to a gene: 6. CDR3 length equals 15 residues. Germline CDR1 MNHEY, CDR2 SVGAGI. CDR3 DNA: TGTGCCAGCAGTTTCGGACAGGGGACCCCCTACGAGCAGTACTTC. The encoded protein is CASSFGQGTPYEQYF.

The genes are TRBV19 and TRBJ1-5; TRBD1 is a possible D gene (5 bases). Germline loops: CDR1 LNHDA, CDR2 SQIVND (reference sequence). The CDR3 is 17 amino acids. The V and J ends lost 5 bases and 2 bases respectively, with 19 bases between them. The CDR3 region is CASSSYEGLNGNQPQHF. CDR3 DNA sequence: TGTGCCAGTAGTTCATACGAGGGGTTGAACGGCAATCAGCCCCAGCATTTT.

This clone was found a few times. The CDR3 bases are TGCGCCAGCACCGCCCGCTTAGCAGGCGCGGGTGGAAACACCATATATTTT. Translation: CASTARLAGAGGNTIYF. V gene TRBV5-1 combines with J gene TRBJ1-3; unclear D gene. V lost 6 bases, J lost 3 bases, and 22 bases lay in between. CDR3 length: 17 amino acids. Germline CDR1 reads SGHRS; CDR2 reads YFSETQ.

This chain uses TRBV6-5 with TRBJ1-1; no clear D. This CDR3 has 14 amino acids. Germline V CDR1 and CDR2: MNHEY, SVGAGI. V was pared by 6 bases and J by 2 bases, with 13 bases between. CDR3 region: CASRYTPLNTEAFF. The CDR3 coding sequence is TGTGCCAGCAGATACACGCCTTTAAACACTGAAGCTTTCTTT.

The CDR3: CASSYLDRGDEQFF. The CDR3 bases are TGTGCCAGCAGCTACCTGGACAGGGGCGATGAGCAGTTCTTC. The gene calls are TRBV9 and TRBJ2-1, with 9 bases that match TRBD1. Trimming removed 4 bases from V and 8 bases from J; junction bases left unmatched: 7. Germline lookup yields CDR1 SGDLS and CDR2 YYNGEE. This CDR3 has 14 amino acids.

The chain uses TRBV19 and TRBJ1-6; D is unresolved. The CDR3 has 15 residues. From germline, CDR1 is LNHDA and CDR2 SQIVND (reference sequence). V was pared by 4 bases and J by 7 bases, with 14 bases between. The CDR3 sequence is CASSTGGGRNSPLHF. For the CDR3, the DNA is TGTGCCAGTAGTACCGGCGGAGGGCGGAATTCACCCCTCCACTTT.

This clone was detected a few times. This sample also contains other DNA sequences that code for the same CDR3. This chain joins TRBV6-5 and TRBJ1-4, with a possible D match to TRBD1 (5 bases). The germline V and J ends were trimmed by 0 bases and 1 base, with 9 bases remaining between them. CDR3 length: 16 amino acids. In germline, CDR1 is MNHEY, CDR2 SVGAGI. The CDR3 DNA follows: TGTGCCAGCAGTTACTCCTTAGGGGAAACTAATGAAAAACTGTTTTTT. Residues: CASSYSLGETNEKLFF.

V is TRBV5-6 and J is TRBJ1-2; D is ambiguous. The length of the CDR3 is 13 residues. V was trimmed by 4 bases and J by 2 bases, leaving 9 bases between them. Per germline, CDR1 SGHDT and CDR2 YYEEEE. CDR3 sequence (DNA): TGTGCCAGCAGCCCACAAAGGAACTATGGCTACACCTTC. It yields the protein CASSPQRNYGYTF. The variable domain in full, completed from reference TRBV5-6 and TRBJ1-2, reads DAGVTQSPTHLIKTRGQQVTLRCSPKSGHDTVSWYQQALGQGPQFIFQYYEEEERQRGNFPDRFSGHQFPNYSSELNVNALLLGDSALYLCASSPQRNYGYTFGSGTRLTVV.

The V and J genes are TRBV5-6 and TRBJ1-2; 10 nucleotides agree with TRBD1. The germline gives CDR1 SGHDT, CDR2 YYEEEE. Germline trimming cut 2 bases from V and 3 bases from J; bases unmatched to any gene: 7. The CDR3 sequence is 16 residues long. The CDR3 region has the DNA TGTGCCAGCAGCTTTGGGGGACAGGGGATATACTATGGCTACACCTTC. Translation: CASSFGGQGIYYGYTF.

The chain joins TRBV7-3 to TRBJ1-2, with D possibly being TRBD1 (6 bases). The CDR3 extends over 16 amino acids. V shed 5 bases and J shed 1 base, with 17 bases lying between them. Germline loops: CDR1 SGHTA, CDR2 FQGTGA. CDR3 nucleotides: TGTGCCAGCAGCGAACTCGGGGGCGCCAGTAACTATGGCTACACCTTC. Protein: CASSELGGASNYGYTF.

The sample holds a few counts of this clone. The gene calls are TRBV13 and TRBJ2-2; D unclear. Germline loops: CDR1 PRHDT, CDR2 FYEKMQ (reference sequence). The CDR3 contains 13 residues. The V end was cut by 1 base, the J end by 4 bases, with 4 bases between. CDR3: CASSLAGTGELFF. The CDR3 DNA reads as TGTGCCAGCAGCTTAGCCGGCACCGGGGAGCTGTTTTTT.

CDR3 DNA sequence: TGTGCCAGCAGCCCCGGCAGGGAGGGCACTGAAGCTTTCTTT. Its protein is CASSPGREGTEAFF. The chain combines TRBV3-1 (or the pseudogene TRBV3-2) with TRBJ1-1; perhaps TRBD1 as D (5 bases). CDR3 length: 14 residues. V lost 4 bases to trimming and J lost 4 bases, with 13 bases between them. Germline assignment: CDR1 LGHDT and CDR2 YNNKEL (reference sequence).

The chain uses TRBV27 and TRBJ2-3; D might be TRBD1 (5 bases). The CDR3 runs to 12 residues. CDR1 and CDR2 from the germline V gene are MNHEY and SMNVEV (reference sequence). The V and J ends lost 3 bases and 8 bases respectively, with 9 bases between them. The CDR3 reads CASSLTAGTQYF. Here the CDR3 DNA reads TGTGCCAGCAGTTTGACAGCCGGTACGCAGTATTTT.

The CDR3 DNA reads as TGTGCCAGCAGCTCAGAGCGTGGTGAGCAGTTCTTC. It specifies CASSSERGEQFF. V usage is TRBV5-8 and J usage is TRBJ2-1; D unclear. The CDR3 totals 12 residues. From germline, CDR1 is SGHTS and CDR2 YDEGEE. V was shortened by 3 bases and J by 9 bases, with 10 bases between the two germline ends.

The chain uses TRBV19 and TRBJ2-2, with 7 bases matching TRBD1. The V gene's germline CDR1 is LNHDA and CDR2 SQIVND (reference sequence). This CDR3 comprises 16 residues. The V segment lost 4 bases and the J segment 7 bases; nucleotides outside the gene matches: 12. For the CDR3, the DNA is TGTGCCAGTAGTAGGGACAGCGACCCGATCAACGGGGAGCTGTTTTTT. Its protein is CASSRDSDPINGELFF.

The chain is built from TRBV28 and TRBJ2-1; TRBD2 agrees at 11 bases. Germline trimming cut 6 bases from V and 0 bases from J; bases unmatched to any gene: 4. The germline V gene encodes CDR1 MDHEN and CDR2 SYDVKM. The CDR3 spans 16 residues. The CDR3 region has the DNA TGTGCCAGCAGCCCTACTAGCGGGAGCTCCTACAATGAGCAGTTCTTC. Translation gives CASSPTSGSSYNEQFF. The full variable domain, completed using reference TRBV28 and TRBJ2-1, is DVKVTQSSRYLVKRTGEKVFLECVQDMDHENMFWYRQDPGLGLRLIYFSYDVKMKEKGDIPEGYSVSREKKERFSLILESASTNQTSMYLCASSPTSGSSYNEQFFGPGTRLTVL.

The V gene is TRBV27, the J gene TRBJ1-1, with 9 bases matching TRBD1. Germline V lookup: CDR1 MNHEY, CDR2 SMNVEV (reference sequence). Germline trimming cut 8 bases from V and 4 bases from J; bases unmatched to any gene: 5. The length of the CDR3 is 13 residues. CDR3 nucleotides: TGTGCCAGCGGGACAGGGACGCGCACTGAAGCTTTCTTT. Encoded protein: CASGTGTRTEAFF.

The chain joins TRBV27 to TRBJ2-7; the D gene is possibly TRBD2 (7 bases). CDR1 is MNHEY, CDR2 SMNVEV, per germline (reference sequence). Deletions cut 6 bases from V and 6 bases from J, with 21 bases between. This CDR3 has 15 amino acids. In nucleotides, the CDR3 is TGTGCCAGCAGGAAAATAGGGGGGGCCCCGAGCGAGCAGTACTTC. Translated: CASRKIGGAPSEQYF.

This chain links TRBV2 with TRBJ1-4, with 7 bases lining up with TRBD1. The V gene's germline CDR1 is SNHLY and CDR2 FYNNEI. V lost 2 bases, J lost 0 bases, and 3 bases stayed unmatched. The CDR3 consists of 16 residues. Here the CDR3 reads CASSERQGPTNEKLFF. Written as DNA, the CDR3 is TGTGCCAGCAGTGAACGACAGGGCCCAACTAATGAAAAACTGTTTTTT.

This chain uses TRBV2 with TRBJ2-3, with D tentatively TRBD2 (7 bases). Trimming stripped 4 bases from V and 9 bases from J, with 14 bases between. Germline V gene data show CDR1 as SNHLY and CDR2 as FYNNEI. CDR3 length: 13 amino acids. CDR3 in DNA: TGTGCCAGCAGTGGAGTGGGGGGGCCAACGCAGTATTTT. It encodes CASSGVGGPTQYF.

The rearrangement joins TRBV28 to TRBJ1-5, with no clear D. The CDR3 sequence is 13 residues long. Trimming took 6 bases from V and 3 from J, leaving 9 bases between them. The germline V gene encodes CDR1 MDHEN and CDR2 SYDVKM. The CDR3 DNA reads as TGTGCCAGCAGGGGCAGTGCCAATCAGCCCCAGCATTTT. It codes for CASRGSANQPQHF.